A single T cell receptor beta chain is shown here with its context. Its target is unknown. This same CDR3 is encoded by further DNA sequences in the sample. This sample was taken from a study of shared clonotypes between healthy human individuals. The overall study: Each donor contributed plates that comprised three CD4 naive, three CD4 memory, two CD8 naive and one CD8 memory. Study-wide results and caveats: Shared clonotypes: roughly 4.7% naive CD4, 3.5% to 4% naive CD8, 2% to 2.5% memory CD4, under 0.5% memory CD8.

Trimming removed 0 bases at V and 6 bases at J, with 9 bases between. Germline loops: CDR1 SGDLS, CDR2 YYNGEE. The CDR3 covers 14 residues. Replicate sorted-subset PCRs were loaded with roughly 190 ng DNA, 30,000 to 35,000 T cell genomes. TCRdb's copy holds only in-frame clones and misses some; the assay was immunoSEQ multiplex PCR. Found here are more than 2 million clones, more than 90% of them singletons; the top ten hold 0.13%. Partitioning of CD4+ cells yielded a CD45RA+ naive subset and a CD45RA-negative memory subset. The source is a man aged 18 to 29 in good health. Source material: naive CD4+ T cells sorted from blood. Subset meaning: CD45RA+ positively selected. V usage is TRBV9 and J usage is TRBJ2-2; the D call may be TRBD1 or TRBD2 (5 bases each). The CDR3 here is CASSVVGGAGELFF. In DNA, the CDR3 is TGTGCCAGCAGCGTAGTTGGGGGTGCCGGGGAGCTGTTTTTT.